This section outlines one T cell receptor (beta chain) sequence together with its context. Its antigen is unidentified. The sample comes from a study of T cell responses to AZD1222 COVID-19 vaccine. Study results and caveats: Only a handful of AZD1222 recipients, several in all, had baseline seropositivity. Spike as a whole was targeted by vaccine-associated CD4 TCRs, dominant at 160-218 and 743-854. Donors were chiefly white British, with a greater number of females, and clonal diversity was perhaps underestimated. Breadth and depth of Spike-specific TCRs rose after two AZD1222 doses.

Here immunoSEQ multiplex PCR was the method, and the copy in TCRdb shows in-frame clones only, minus some. The sample gives roughly 150,000 clones, 88% of which show up once; 3% to 4% is in the top ten. CDR3 size: 24 residues. The V and J genes are TRBV21-1 and TRBJ2-7; the table names TRBD1, a call not compared with the DNA. TRBV21-1 is noted as a pseudogene. Sequenced material: peripheral blood, taken on day 0 of MenACWY control vaccination. The clonotype comes from an adult in good health. The CDR3 spells CASSKSGGRLPQKDRVRFSYEQYF. As DNA, the CDR3 is TGTGCCAGCAGCAAATCGGGTGGTCGGTTGCCGCAAAAAGACAGGGTACGATTTTCCTACGAGCAGTACTTC.